This T cell receptor beta chain derives from a study of beta chain features in type 1 diabetes. The overall study: Summed over all samples, the examined sorted cells came to 90 million to 120 million.

The entirety of the isolated RNA underwent reverse transcription, so expressed TCRB transcripts were sequenced. Clones were sequenced by immunoSEQ multiplex PCR, and TCRdb holds only the in-frame ones, with some missing. The table lists roughly 250,000 clones, approximately 70% of them singletons. The sample comprised naive CD4+ T cells from blood. The origin of this receptor is a man between 25 and 39 years old in good health.

The CDR3 DNA reads TGTGCCAGCAGCCTACGGGGATCGGGCTCTCGGGAGACCCAGTACTTC. This translates into CASSLRGSGSRETQYF. The chain employs TRBV7-9 and TRBJ2-5; D perhaps matches TRBD2 (5 bases). CDR3 length: 16 residues. Trimming took 5 bases from V and 5 from J, leaving 21 bases between them. Germline V lookup: CDR1 SEHNR, CDR2 FQNEAQ (reference sequence).